This TCR beta chain appears in the sequencing data of a study of Ad26.COV2.S vaccination and SARS-CoV-2 variants. Study context: Sample donor was a member of the COV1001 Ad26.COV2.S trial arm. Administration of Ad26.COV2.S was intramuscular, either once or twice 56 days apart.

Noted treatment: over 15 received Ad26.COV2.S at low or high dose, single or two shots; about 5 received placebo; per-sample allocation not given. The samples date from day 63 after the first vaccine or placebo injection. This person who donated was an adult of 18-55 years in Boston. Study results and limitations: The study found similar non-spike TCR breadth in vaccine and placebo recipients.

Measured with immunoSEQ multiplex PCR; TCRdb has only the in-frame clones, and not every one. The sample shows more than 300,000 clones, approximately 86% of them seen only once. Points on this clone: Antigen specificity is unknown.

V was cut by 4 bases and J by 6 bases, with 6 bases left in between. In germline, CDR1 is SGHTA, CDR2 FQGNSA. This CDR3 has 12 amino acids. The source is a person between 18 and 65 years old who received the Ad26.COV2.S COVID-19 vaccine or a placebo. The chain carries TRBV7-2 and TRBJ2-2, with D hard to call. This sample comprised peripheral blood, obtained in a trial of Ad26.COV2.S vaccine versus placebo. The CDR3 DNA reads as TGTGCCAGCAGCTCCCCCTCCGGGGAGCTGTTTTTT. It translates to CASSSPSGELFF.